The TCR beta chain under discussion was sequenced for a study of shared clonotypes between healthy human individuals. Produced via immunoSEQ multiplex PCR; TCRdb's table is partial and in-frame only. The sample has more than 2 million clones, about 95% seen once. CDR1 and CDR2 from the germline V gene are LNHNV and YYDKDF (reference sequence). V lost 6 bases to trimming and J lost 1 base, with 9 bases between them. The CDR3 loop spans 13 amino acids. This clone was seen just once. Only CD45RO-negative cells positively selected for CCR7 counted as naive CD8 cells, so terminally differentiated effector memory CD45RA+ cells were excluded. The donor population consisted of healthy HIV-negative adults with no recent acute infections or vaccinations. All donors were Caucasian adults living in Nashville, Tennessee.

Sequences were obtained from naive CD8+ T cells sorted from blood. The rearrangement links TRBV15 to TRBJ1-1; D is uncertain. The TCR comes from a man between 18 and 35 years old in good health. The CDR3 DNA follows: TGTGCCACCAGTATCCGGGAGAACACTGAAGCTTTCTTT. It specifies CATSIRENTEAFF.